A single sample gave rise to the 21 T cell receptor beta chains below, sequenced in a study of breast tumors, draining lymph nodes, adjacent tissues. TCRdb itself ran the multiplex PCR reads through MiXCR, one entry per CDR3 protein. Of 120,000 to 150,000 distinct CDR3 sequences in the sample, approximately 32% were seen once. The lymph nodes were axillary draining lymph nodes from breast cancer patients. Sequencing input: axillary lymph node tissue. All receptors derive from a female donor with breast cancer. Some clones in this sample may be carry-over from other donors' samples.

As concerns this clonotype: This could be a read error, since a much larger clone is one nucleotide away. The chain couples TRBV30 to TRBJ2-5; maybe TRBD1 (6 bases). The CDR3 loop spans 14 amino acids. V dropped 5 bases and J dropped 0 bases, with 13 bases sitting between them. Germline V gene data show CDR1 as GTSNPN and CDR2 as SVGIG (reference sequence). CDR3 bases: TGTGCCTGGCGAGCGGACAGTCACCAAGAGACCCAGTACTTC. It translates to CAWRADSHQETQYF. The full variable domain, rest sourced from reference TRBV30 and TRBJ2-5, is SQTIHQWPATLVQPVGSPLSLECTVEGTSNPNLYWYRQAAGRGLQLLFYSVGIGQISSEVPQNLSASRPQDRQFILSSKKLLLSDSGFYLCAWRADSHQETQYFGPGTRLLVL.

Many counts were recorded for this clonotype. The gene calls are TRBV12-3 or TRBV12-4 and TRBJ2-3, with 9 bases that match TRBD2. V was clipped by 5 bases and J by 7 bases; unmatched bases: 16. There are 17 residues in the CDR3. CDR3 sequence reads: CASSPGVAGDTLYTQYF. CDR3 nucleotide sequence: TGTGCCAGCAGTCCCGGGGTAGCGGGAGATACCCTATATACGCAGTATTTT.

The chain links TRBV20-1 to TRBJ2-1; TRBD2 matches at 8 bases. Losses at the gene ends were 2 bases for V and 0 bases for J; bases not matched to a gene: 3. The length of the CDR3 is 15 residues. Germline lookup yields CDR1 DFQATT and CDR2 SNEGSKA (reference sequence). CDR3 bases: TGCAGTGCTAGACCCGGGACTAGCTCCTACAATGAGCAGTTCTTC. Its translation: CSARPGTSSYNEQFF.

This clonotype was recorded at least ten times. The V call is TRBV5-6, the J call TRBJ2-7, with D unresolved. The CDR3 runs 12 residues. CDR1 and CDR2 (germline): SGHDT, YYEEEE. V was pared by 0 bases and J by 3 bases, with 4 bases between. The CDR3 DNA is TGTGCCAGCAGCTTGGGCAACTACGAGCAGTACGTC. As protein: CASSLGNYEQYV.

This clonotype was observed at least ten times. The V gene is TRBV6-6, the J gene TRBJ2-3; possibly TRBD1 for D (6 bases). The CDR3 has 15 amino acids. Per germline, CDR1 MNHNY and CDR2 SVGAGI (reference sequence). Between the trimmed V and J ends, which lost 7 bases and 5 bases, there was a span of 19 bases. CDR3 sequence (DNA): TGTGCCAGCACCCAAGTACAGGGACCTTTAGATACGCAGTATTTT. Translating gives CASTQVQGPLDTQYF.

The chain recombines TRBV7-9 with TRBJ2-6; a possible D gene is TRBD1 (6 bases). The CDR3 covers 17 residues. Germline V gives CDR1 SEHNR, CDR2 FQNEAQ (reference sequence). The V end lost 5 bases, the J end lost 2 bases, and 16 bases lay between the germline ends. The CDR3 nucleotides read TGTGCCAGCAGCATGCGGACAGCCATTCCTGGGGCCAACGTCCTGACTTTC. Amino acids: CASSMRTAIPGANVLTF.

The rearrangement uses TRBV5-6 and TRBJ2-5; D remains unclear. The CDR3 consists of 11 residues. The germline V gene has CDR1 SGHDT and CDR2 YYEEEE. Trimming took 2 bases from V and 11 from J, leaving 10 bases between them. CDR3 DNA: TGTGCCAGCAGCTTCCCGGCCACGCAGTACTTC. Translating it yields CASSFPATQYF.

There are a few counts of this clonotype. A junction end diverges from the germline sequence, so it may reflect a read error. V gene TRBV6-5 combines with J gene TRBJ2-1; D may be TRBD2 (7 bases). Looked up from germline, CDR1 is MNHEY and CDR2 is SVGAGI. The CDR3 consists of 16 residues. The chain's CDR3 is CASSHSWEGAYNEQFF. CDR3 sequence (DNA): TGTGCCAGCAGTCACTCGTGGGAGGGGGCCTACAATGAGCAGTTCTTC.

This clonotype showed up many times. The chain recombines TRBV6-1 with TRBJ2-1; D ambiguous. The CDR3 loop spans 14 amino acids. CDR1 and CDR2 (germline): MNHNS, SASEGT. Trimming took off 5 bases at V and 6 bases at J, with 14 bases between the two ends. CDR3 bases: TGTGCCAGCAGTAGGCCTAGAACTACCAATGAGCAGTTCTTC. Translating gives CASSRPRTTNEQFF.

The J gene is TRBJ2-3, the V gene TRBV5-6, with D perhaps TRBD1 (6 bases). V lost 2 bases to trimming and J lost 4 bases, with 8 bases between them. The germline CDR1 and CDR2 sequences are SGHDT and YYEEEE. This CDR3 comprises 13 residues. This CDR3 is CASSFQGSDTQYF. The CDR3 region has the DNA TGTGCCAGCAGCTTCCAGGGGTCAGATACGCAGTATTTT.

The chain couples TRBV20-1 to TRBJ2-1; possible D gene TRBD2, 6 bases. Trimming took 3 bases from V and 6 from J, leaving 9 bases between them. The CDR3 is 12 amino acids. Germline V lookup: CDR1 DFQATT, CDR2 SNEGSKA (reference sequence). CDR3 in DNA: TGCAGTGCTAGCGGGAGAGTCAATGAGCAGTTCTTC. It translates to CSASGRVNEQFF.

This clonotype was seen only once. The V gene is TRBV5-7, the J gene TRBJ1-5; D gene uncertain. TRBV5-7 has ORF status, its function being uncertain. V lost 4 bases to trimming and J lost 11 bases, with 19 bases between them. The CDR3 loop spans 14 amino acids. The CDR3 sequence is CASSRATSRETQHF. DNA of the CDR3: TGTGCCAGCAGCCGAGCGACCTCGAGGGAGACCCAGCATTTT.

The chain is built from TRBV12-3 or TRBV12-4 and TRBJ1-1; 12 bases map to TRBD1. Trimming cost V 6 bases and J 5 bases; bases outside gene matches: 10. The CDR3 sequence is 16 residues long. CDR3 in amino acids: CASRAGTGGAKTEAFF. CDR3 nucleotide sequence: TGTGCCAGCAGGGCGGGGACAGGGGGCGCGAAAACTGAAGCTTTCTTT.

This clonotype has ten or more counts. V and J are TRBV5-1 and TRBJ2-5; D call uncertain. Per germline, CDR1 SGHRS and CDR2 YFSETQ. Between the trimmed V and J ends, which lost 0 bases and 5 bases, there was a span of 14 bases. The CDR3 has 15 amino acids. CDR3 in amino acids: CASSLDGRDRETQYF. The CDR3 DNA reads TGCGCCAGCAGCTTGGATGGTAGGGATCGGGAGACCCAGTACTTC.

There are a few counts of this clonotype. This rearrangement joins TRBV20-1 to TRBJ2-3; 9 nucleotides line up with TRBD2. Germline V gene sequence: CDR1 DFQATT, CDR2 SNEGSKA (reference sequence). The CDR3 is 16 amino acids. J gave up 6 bases and V 4 bases, and 14 bases lay outside the gene matches. The CDR3 nucleotides are TGCAGTGCTACGACCCCCTCTAGCGGGGCGGCCGATACGCAGTATTTT. This translates into CSATTPSSGAADTQYF.

This clonotype was counted ten times or more. The chain combines TRBV10-3 with TRBJ2-7; 13 bases are a match to TRBD2. The CDR3 is made up of 17 amino acids. V dropped 5 bases and J dropped 4; count of bases not matched to a gene: 11. The V gene's germline CDR1 is ENHRY and CDR2 SYGVKD. The CDR3, as DNA: TGTGCCATCAGTCCGACTAGCGGGGGGCCGGGGGTATACGAGCAGTACGTC. Amino acid sequence: CAISPTSGGPGVYEQYV.

This clonotype was counted between two and nine times. The conserved phenylalanine or tryptophan is not found at the CDR3 terminus, so this likely reflects a read error. The rearrangement uses TRBV7-7 and TRBJ2-5; possibly TRBD2 for D (5 bases). Germline V gene lookup returns CDR1 SSHAT and CDR2 FNYEAQ (reference sequence). The CDR3 is 14 residues long. CDR3 in DNA: TGTGCTAGCAGCTTAGCGTTACCAGAGGAGACCCAGTACCTC. This translates into CASSLALPEETQYL.

This clonotype has at least ten counts. The rearrangement links TRBV20-1 to TRBJ2-1; D perhaps matches TRBD1 (6 bases). The CDR3 loop spans 15 amino acids. V was cut by 3 bases and J by 4 bases, with 16 bases left in between. Looked up from germline, CDR1 is DFQATT and CDR2 is SNEGSKA (reference sequence). DNA of the CDR3: TGCAGTGCTAGTGAGGGGGTTGTAGGATACAATGAGCAGTTCTTC. Translating it yields CSASEGVVGYNEQFF.

The table lists this clonotype with a few counts. The chain links TRBV11-2 to TRBJ2-2, with TRBD1 matching over 10 bases. The CDR3 is 15 residues long. Per the germline V gene, CDR1 is SGHAT and CDR2 is FQNNGV. V shed 5 bases and J 4 bases; nucleotides not matched to a gene: 4. The CDR3 DNA reads TGTGCCAGCAGCCGGACAGGGGGTACCACCGGGGAGCTGTTTTTT. This gives the protein CASSRTGGTTGELFF.

The chain combines TRBV5-4 with TRBJ2-4; TRBD1 aligns across 10 bases. The V gene's germline CDR1 is SGHNT and CDR2 YYREEE (reference sequence). V lost 1 base to trimming and J lost 5 bases; unmatched junction nucleotides: 6. The CDR3 contains 16 residues. CDR3 region: CASSLSTGTGENIQYF. The DNA of the CDR3 is TGTGCCAGCAGCTTGAGTACCGGGACAGGGGAAAACATTCAGTACTTC.

This clonotype was detected ten times or more. V usage is TRBV6-4 and J usage is TRBJ1-2, with TRBD1 identical over 9 bases. The CDR3 extends over 15 amino acids. Germline CDR1 MRHNA, CDR2 SNTAGT. Trimming cost V 4 bases and J 7 bases; bases outside gene matches: 10. The CDR3 nucleotides are TGTGCCAGCAGTGCTCCGGGACAGGGCTTCGGTGGCTACACCTTC. Protein: CASSAPGQGFGGYTF.